The 4 T cell receptor beta chains below all came from one sample that was sequenced in a study of control samples from healthy donors and cancer patients. Sequenced by immunoSEQ multiplex PCR; TCRdb stores in-frame clones only, minus some. This repertoire shows approximately 150,000 clones, around 94% found once; its top ten account for 1.2% to 1.5%. The material sequenced was blood. Receptors were obtained from a woman between 18 and 30 years old in good health.

This clone was detected once. The chain links TRBV7-2 to TRBJ1-3; D uncertain. The V gene lost 9 bases and the J gene lost 1 base, with 13 bases spanning the gap. From germline, CDR1 is SGHTA and CDR2 FQGNSA. The CDR3 runs 14 residues. The CDR3 spells CARVKGRSGNTIYF. CDR3 nucleotide sequence: TGTGCCAGGGTCAAAGGGAGGTCTGGAAACACCATATATTTT.

V is TRBV7-6 and J is TRBJ1-4; D possibly corresponds to TRBD1 (5 bases). Trimming left V 5 bases short and J 1 base short, with 17 bases between. CDR1 SGHVS and CDR2 FNYEAQ come from the germline V gene. CDR3 size: 17 residues. As DNA, the CDR3 is TGTGCCAGCAGCCCCGGGGGGGGTCTGGTAACTAATGAAAAACTGTTTTTT. Amino acid sequence: CASSPGGGLVTNEKLFF.

The chain links TRBV2 to TRBJ2-2; D unclear. Trimming took 4 bases from V and 0 from J, leaving 9 bases between them. Germline loops: CDR1 SNHLY, CDR2 FYNNEI. This CDR3 has 15 amino acids. CDR3 sequence (DNA): TGTGCCAGCAGTGTGGACGGGCCGAACACCGGGGAGCTGTTTTTT. It codes for CASSVDGPNTGELFF. Full variable domain (rest looked up from reference TRBV2 and TRBJ2-2): EPEVTQTPSHQVTQMGQEVILRCVPISNHLYFYWYRQILGQKVEFLVSFYNNEISEKSEIFDDQFSVERPDGSNFTLKIRSTKLEDSAMYFCASSVDGPNTGELFFGEGSRLTVL.

The rearrangement links TRBV7-2 to TRBJ1-3; D perhaps matches TRBD1 (5 bases). With 3 bases removed from V and 4 bases from J, the gap between germline ends came to 13 bases. The CDR3 loop spans 15 amino acids. Germline values: CDR1 SGHTA, CDR2 FQGNSA. This chain's CDR3 is CASSFDRFSGNTIYF. DNA for the CDR3: TGTGCCAGCAGCTTTGACAGATTTTCCGGAAACACCATATATTTT.